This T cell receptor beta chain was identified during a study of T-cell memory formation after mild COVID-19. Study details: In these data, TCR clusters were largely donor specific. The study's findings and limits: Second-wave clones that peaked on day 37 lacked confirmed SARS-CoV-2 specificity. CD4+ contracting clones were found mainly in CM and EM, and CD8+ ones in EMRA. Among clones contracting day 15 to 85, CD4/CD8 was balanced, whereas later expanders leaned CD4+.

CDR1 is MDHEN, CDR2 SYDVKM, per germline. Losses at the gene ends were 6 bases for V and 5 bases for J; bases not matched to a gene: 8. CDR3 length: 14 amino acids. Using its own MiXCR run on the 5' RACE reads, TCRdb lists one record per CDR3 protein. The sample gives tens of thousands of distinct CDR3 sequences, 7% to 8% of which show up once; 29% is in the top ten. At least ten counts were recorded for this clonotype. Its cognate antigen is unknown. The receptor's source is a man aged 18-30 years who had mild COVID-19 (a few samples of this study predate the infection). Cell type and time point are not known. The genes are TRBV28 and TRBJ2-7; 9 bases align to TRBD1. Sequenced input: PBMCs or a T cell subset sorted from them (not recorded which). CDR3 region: CASSGGQGIHEQYV. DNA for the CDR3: TGTGCCAGCAGCGGAGGACAGGGGATTCACGAGCAGTACGTC.